This TCR beta chain is from a study of control samples from healthy donors and cancer patients. Clones were sequenced by immunoSEQ multiplex PCR, and TCRdb holds only the in-frame ones, with some missing. The profile shows tens of thousands of clones, roughly 82% of them singletons. Comments on this clone: The junction departs from the called germline gene at one end, perhaps through a read error.

Sequenced input: blood. The sequence derives from a woman aged 55-69 years in good health.

CDR3 residues: CASSRQGSDTQYF. CDR3 in DNA: TGTGCTAGCAGCCGACAGGGGTCAGATACGCAGTATTTT. V gene TRBV7-7 combines with J gene TRBJ2-3; 8 bases agree with TRBD1. Looked up from germline, CDR1 is SSHAT and CDR2 is FNYEAQ (reference sequence). The CDR3 is 13 amino acids.